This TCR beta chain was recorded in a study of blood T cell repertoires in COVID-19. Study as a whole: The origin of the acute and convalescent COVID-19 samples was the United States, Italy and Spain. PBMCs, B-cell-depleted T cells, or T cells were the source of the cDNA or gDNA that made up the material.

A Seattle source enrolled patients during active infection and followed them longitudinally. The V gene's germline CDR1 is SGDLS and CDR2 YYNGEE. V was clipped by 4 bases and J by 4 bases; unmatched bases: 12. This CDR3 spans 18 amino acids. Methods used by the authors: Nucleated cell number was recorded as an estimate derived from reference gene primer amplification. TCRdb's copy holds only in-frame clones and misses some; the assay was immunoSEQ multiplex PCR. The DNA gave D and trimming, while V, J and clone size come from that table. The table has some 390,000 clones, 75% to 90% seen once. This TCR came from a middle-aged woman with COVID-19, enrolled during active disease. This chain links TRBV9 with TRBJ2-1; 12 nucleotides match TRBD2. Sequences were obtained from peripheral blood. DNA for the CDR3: TGTGCCAGCAGCCAAATAACTAGCGGGGGGACAATTTACAATGAGCAGTTCTTC. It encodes CASSQITSGGTIYNEQFF.